This TCR beta chain emerged from a study of shared clonotypes between healthy human individuals. Notes on the study in general: Among donors, clonotype sharing was expected to be affected by sequencing depth.

The count of this clone is one. The antigen remains undetermined. The data were produced by immunoSEQ multiplex PCR, yet TCRdb's version contains in-frame clones alone and is incomplete. The sample shows 490,000 or so clones, 70% to 85% of them seen only once. Material: PBMCs. This TCR came from a middle-aged woman in good health. Some clones in this sample may be carry-over from other donors' samples.

CDR3 coding DNA: TGTGCCAGCAGTTTGAAGAGGGGGGAAGCTTTCTTT. Protein sequence: CASSLKRGEAFF. This chain joins TRBV28 and TRBJ1-1, with D tentatively TRBD1 (6 bases). CDR3 length: 12 amino acids. V shed 3 bases and J shed 8 bases, with 10 bases lying between them. Germline V gives CDR1 MDHEN, CDR2 SYDVKM.